These T cell receptor beta chains were read from a single sample in a study of human T cells and chemical hapten exposure. A single record per CDR3 protein comes from TCRdb applying MiXCR to the RACE reads. The sample lists approximately 260,000 distinct CDR3 sequences, 7% to 10% occurring once. The starting material was whole blood, obtained in connection with sensitization to the hapten diphenylcyclopropenone (DPC). The receptors here all came from a woman in her thirties or forties with alopecia areata. Some clones in this sample may be carry-over from other donors' samples. Each CDR3 is given with its conserved first and last residue. A clone size is listed for some rows: how often the clone was seen (once, few, many), or a class if it is expanded.

TRBV19,few,TRBJ2-1,CASSMRSVGGLEFF
TRBV7-9,few,TRBJ2-1,CASSLVAVYNEQFF
TRBV14,few,TRBJ2-1,CASSQDTGAVYNEQFF
TRBV7-2,-,TRBJ2-2,CASRSSGSPGELFF
TRBV12-3/TRBV12-4,-,TRBJ2-7,CASSLLPQEQYF
TRBV6-2/TRBV6-3,many,TRBJ2-1,CASSLAGAGYNEQFF
TRBV3-1,-,TRBJ1-2,CASSQDFQGGYGYTF
TRBV20-1,many,TRBJ2-7,CSALDRGYSPHEQYF
TRBV6-2/TRBV6-3,-,TRBJ2-4,CATRGAGNIQYF
TRBV9,many,TRBJ1-5,CASSVGGYGQPQHF
TRBV18,few,TRBJ1-1,CASSPDRGTEAFF
TRBV18,-,TRBJ1-2,CASSPDGQGRYGYTF
TRBV24-1,-,TRBJ2-7,CATSDHNRGDEQYF
TRBV12-3/TRBV12-4,many,TRBJ1-1,CASSLVQTGKGAFF
TRBV12-3/TRBV12-4,-,TRBJ2-3,CASSPGLAGVTDTQYF
TRBV4-3,-,TRBJ2-3,CASSQDPVGHTDTQYF
TRBV11-2,-,TRBJ2-3,CASSLLEDTQYF
TRBV4-2,many,TRBJ2-1,CASSQPQGDNEQFF
TRBV28,medium-sized,TRBJ1-2,CASSLPGHPNYGYTF
TRBV12-3/TRBV12-4,-,TRBJ2-1,CASSFRRGGPNEQFF
TRBV7-9,few,TRBJ1-4,CASSLRGDEKLFF
TRBV4-1,-,TRBJ2-4,CASSQDPPLTGNIQYF
TRBV12-3/TRBV12-4,-,TRBJ2-3,CASSFLGTSGDTQYF
TRBV10-3,-,TRBJ2-3,CAISESREGGTQYF
TRBV18,-,TRBJ1-6,CASSYKENSPLHF
TRBV5-6,few,TRBJ2-7,CASINSRDRDPYEQYF
TRBV5-6,few,TRBJ2-5,CASSLVGSTRETQYF